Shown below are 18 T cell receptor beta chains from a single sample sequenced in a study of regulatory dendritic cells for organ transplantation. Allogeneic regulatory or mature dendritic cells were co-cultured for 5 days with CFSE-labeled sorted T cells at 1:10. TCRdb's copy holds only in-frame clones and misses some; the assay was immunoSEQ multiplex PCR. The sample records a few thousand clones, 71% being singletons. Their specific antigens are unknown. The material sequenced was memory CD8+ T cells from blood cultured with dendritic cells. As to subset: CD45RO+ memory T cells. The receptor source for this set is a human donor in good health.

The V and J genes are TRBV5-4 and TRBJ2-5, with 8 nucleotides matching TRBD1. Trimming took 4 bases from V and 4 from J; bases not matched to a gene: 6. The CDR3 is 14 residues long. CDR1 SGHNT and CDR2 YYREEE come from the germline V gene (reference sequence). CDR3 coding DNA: TGTGCCAGCAGCGCGGGCAGGGGGCCAGAGACCCAGTACTTC. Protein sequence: CASSAGRGPETQYF.

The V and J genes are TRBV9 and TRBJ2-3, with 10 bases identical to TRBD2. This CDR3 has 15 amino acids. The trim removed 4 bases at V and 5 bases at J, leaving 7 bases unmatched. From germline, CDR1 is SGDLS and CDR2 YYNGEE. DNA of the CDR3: TGTGCCAGCAGCTACAGCGGGAGGGGAGGAGATACGCAGTATTTT. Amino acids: CASSYSGRGGDTQYF.

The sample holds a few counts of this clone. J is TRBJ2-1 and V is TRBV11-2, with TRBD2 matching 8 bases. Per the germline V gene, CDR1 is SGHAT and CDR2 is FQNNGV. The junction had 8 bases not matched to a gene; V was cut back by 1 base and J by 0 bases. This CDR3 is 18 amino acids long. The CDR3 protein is CASSLGPSGFSSYNEQFF. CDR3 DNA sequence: TGTGCCAGCAGCTTAGGTCCTAGCGGGTTTTCCTCCTACAATGAGCAGTTCTTC.

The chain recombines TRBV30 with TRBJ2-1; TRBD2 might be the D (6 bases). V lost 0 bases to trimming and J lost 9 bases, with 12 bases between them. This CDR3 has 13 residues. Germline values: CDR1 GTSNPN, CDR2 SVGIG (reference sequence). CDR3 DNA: TGTGCCTGGAGTGTAATCGGGGGTAGTGAGCAGTTCTTC. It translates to CAWSVIGGSEQFF.

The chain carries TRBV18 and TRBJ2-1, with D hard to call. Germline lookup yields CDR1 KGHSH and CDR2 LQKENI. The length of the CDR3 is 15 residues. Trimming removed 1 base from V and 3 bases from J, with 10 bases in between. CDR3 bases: TGTGCCAGCTCACCACGGGCAGACCACTACAATGAGCAGTTCTTC. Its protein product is CASSPRADHYNEQFF.

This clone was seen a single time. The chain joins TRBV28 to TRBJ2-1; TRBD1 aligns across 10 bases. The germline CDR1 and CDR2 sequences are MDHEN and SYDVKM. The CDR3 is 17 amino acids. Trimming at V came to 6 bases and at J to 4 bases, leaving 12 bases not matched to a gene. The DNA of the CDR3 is TGTGCCAGCAGCACCTCCTTTGGGACAGGGGCTTACAATGAGCAGTTCTTC. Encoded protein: CASSTSFGTGAYNEQFF.

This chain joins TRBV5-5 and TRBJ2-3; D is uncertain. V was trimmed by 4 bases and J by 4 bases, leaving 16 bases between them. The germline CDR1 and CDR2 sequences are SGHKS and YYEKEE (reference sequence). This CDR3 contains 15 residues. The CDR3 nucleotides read TGTGCCAGCAGCCGTGTCAGCCCCTTCCCAGATACGCAGTATTTT. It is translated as CASSRVSPFPDTQYF. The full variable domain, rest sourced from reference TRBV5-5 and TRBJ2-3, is DAGVTQSPTHLIKTRGQQVTLRCSPISGHKSVSWYQQVLGQGPQFIFQYYEKEERGRGNFPDRFSARQFPNYSSELNVNALLLGDSALYLCASSRVSPFPDTQYFGPGTRLTVL.

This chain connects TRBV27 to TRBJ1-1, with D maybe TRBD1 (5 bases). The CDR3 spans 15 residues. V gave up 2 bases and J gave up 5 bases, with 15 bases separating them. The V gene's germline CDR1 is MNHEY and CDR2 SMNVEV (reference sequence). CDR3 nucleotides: TGTGCCAGCAGTTTAACCCCTGGGTGGGGGACTGAAGCTTTCTTT. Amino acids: CASSLTPGWGTEAFF.

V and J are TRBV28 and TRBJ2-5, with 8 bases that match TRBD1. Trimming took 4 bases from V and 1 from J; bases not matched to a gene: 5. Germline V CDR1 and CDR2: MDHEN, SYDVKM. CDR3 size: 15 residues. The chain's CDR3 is CASSSPGGFQETQYF. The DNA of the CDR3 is TGTGCCAGCAGTTCCCCAGGGGGCTTCCAAGAGACCCAGTACTTC.

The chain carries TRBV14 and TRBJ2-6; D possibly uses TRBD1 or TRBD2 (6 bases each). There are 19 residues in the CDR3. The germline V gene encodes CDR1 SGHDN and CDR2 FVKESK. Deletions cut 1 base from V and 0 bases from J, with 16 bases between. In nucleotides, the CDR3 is TGTGCCAGCAGCCAAGCCCGGGGGCCACTCCTCTCTGGGGCCAACGTCCTGACTTTC. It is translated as CASSQARGPLLSGANVLTF.

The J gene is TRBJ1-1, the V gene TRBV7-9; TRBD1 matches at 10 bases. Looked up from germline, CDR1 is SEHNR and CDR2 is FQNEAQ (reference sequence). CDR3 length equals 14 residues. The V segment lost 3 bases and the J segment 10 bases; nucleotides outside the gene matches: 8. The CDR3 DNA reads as TGTGCCAGCAGCTTTTCCGGGGACAGGGGAGTAGCTTTCTTT. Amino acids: CASSFSGDRGVAFF.

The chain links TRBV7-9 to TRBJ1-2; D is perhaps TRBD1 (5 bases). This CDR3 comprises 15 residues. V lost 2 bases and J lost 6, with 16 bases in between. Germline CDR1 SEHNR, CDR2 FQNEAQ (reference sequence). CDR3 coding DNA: TGTGCCAGCAGCTTAAATTCGGGGGGTGGGAATGGCTACACCTTC. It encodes CASSLNSGGGNGYTF.

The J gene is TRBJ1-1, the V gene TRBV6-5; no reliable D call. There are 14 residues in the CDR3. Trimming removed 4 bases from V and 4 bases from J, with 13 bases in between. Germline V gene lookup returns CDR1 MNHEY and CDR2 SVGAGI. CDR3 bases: TGTGCCAGCAGTTCTGTAGGAGAAGCCACTGAAGCTTTCTTT. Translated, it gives CASSSVGEATEAFF.

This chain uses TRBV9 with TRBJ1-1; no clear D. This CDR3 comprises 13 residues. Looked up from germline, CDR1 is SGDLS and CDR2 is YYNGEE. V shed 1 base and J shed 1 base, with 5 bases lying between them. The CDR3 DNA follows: TGTGCCAGCAGCGTATCAGGGAACACTGAAGCTTTCTTT. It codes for CASSVSGNTEAFF.

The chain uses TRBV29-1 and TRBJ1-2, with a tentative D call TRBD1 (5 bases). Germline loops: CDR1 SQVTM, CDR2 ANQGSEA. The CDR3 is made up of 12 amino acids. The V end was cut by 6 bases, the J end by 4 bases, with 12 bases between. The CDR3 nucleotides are TGCAGCGTGGGGGTCGAAGTCTATGGCTACACCTTC. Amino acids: CSVGVEVYGYTF.

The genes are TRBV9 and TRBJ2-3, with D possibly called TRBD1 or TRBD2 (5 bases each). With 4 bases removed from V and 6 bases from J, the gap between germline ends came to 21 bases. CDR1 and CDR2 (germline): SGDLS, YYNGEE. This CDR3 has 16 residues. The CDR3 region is CASSPYLGTFVDTQYF. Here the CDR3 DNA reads TGTGCCAGCAGCCCCTACCTCGGGACCTTTGTGGATACGCAGTATTTT.

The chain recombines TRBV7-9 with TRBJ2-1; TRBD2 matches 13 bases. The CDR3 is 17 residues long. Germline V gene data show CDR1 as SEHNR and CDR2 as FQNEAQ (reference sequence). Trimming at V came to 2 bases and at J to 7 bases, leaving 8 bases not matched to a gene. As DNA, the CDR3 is TGTGCCAGCAGCTTAAGGACTAGCGGGAGTGGTTTGAATGAGCAGTTCTTC. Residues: CASSLRTSGSGLNEQFF.

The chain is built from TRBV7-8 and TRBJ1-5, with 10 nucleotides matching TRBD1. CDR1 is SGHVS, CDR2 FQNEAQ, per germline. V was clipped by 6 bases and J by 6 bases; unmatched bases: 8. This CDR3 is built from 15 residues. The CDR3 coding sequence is TGTGCCAGCAGTCTCGGGACAGGGGACACTCAGCCCCAGCATTTT. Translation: CASSLGTGDTQPQHF.